This T cell receptor beta chain is drawn from a study of a mutant IDH1 vaccine in newly diagnosed glioma. Study in general: The therapy given earlier, which was standard therapy, consisted of radiotherapy, temozolomide, or both, and most of the patients received both. Weeks 35 and 47 hosted visits V12 and V13, respectively.

Time point specified: week 47, end of study. Every vaccination contained 300 ug of the mutant IDH1 20-mer peptide and was paired with topical imiquimod. The astrocytomas were IDH1-mutant, ATRX-negative, and WHO grade 3 or 4. CDR1 is SGHAT and CDR2 is FQNNGV in the germline V gene. J lost 4 bases, V lost 6 bases, and 16 bases had no gene match. The length of the CDR3 is 18 residues. This clone was seen a single time. Antigen unknown. Data came from immunoSEQ multiplex PCR; TCRdb stores just in-frame clones and leaves some out. The data hold roughly 34,000 clones, with around nine tenths observed a single time.

Sequenced here: PBMCs, sampled from a glioma patient whose treatment included an IDH1 peptide vaccine. The sequence derives from a woman aged 40 to 49 with glioma. This chain joins TRBV11-2 and TRBJ2-2; 8 nucleotides align to TRBD1. CDR3 loop: CASSPFVGQGAGTGELFF. The DNA for the CDR3 is TGTGCCAGCAGTCCATTCGTCGGGCAGGGGGCGGGCACCGGGGAGCTGTTTTTT.